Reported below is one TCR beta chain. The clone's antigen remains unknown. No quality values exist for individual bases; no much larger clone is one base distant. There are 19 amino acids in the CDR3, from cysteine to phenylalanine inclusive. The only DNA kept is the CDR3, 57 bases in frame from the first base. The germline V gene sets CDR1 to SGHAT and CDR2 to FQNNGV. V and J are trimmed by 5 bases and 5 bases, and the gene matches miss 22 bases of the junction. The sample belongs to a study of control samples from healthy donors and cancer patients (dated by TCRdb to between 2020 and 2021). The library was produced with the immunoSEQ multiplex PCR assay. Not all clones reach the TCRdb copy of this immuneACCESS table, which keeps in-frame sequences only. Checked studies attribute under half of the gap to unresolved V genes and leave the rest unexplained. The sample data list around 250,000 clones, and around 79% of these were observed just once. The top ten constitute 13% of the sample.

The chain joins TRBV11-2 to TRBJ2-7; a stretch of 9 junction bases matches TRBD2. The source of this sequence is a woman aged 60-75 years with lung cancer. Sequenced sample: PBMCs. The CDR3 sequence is CASSLGAGSASGRLNEQYF. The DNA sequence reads TGTGCCAGCAGCCTAGGGGCAGGGTCGGCCAGCGGGAGGCTTAACGAGCAGTACTTC.